The sequence of this TCR beta chain was determined in a study of blood T cell repertoires in COVID-19. CDR1 is SEHNR and CDR2 is FQNEAQ in the germline V gene (reference sequence). The CDR3 extends over 14 amino acids. V dropped 7 bases and J dropped 6; count of bases not matched to a gene: 10. Per the authors' pipeline: Amplification with reference gene primers provided the estimates of nucleated cell counts. Clones were read by immunoSEQ multiplex PCR, and TCRdb kept only the in-frame ones, dropping some. V and J calls plus clone size are reproduced from that table; the DNA served to infer D and trimming. Seen here are some 120,000 clones, approximately 90% observed once, and the top ten hold approximately 1.1%.

This chain uses TRBV7-9 with TRBJ2-7, with 9 bases matching TRBD1. The sequence came from a woman of 80 years or more with acute or convalescent COVID-19. Sequencing was carried out using peripheral blood. CDR3 bases: TGTGCCAGCATCACGGGACAGGGTACCAGCGAGCAGTACTTC. Translated, it gives CASITGQGTSEQYF.